This is a list of T cell receptor beta chains from one sample in a study of T cell responses to AZD1222 COVID-19 vaccine. Assay: immunoSEQ multiplex PCR; the TCRdb copy retains only in-frame clones and omits some. The sample lists around 44,000 clones; 80% to 90% were seen once. Sequences were derived from peripheral blood, sampled 28 days after the second AZD1222 dose. The receptor set was obtained from an adult who received the AZD1222 COVID-19 vaccine. The CDR3 runs from the conserved cysteine through the conserved F or W. D genes are given only for firm matches. Only some rows state a clone size, as once, few, many or a class for expanded clones.

J	V	size	D	CDR3	DNA
TRBJ2-2	TRBV4-1	-	TRBD2	CASSPGTSGNTGELFF	TGCGCCAGCAGCCCTGGGACTAGCGGAAACACCGGGGAGCTGTTTTTT
TRBJ2-2	TRBV5-5	-	TRBD2	CASSGGTSGRPGNGELFF	TGTGCCAGCAGCGGGGGGACTAGCGGGAGGCCGGGTAACGGGGAGCTGTTTTTT
TRBJ2-7	TRBV7-2	-	TRBD2	CASSLEGLAGALHNYEQYF	TGTGCCAGCAGCTTAGAGGGTCTAGCGGGGGCCCTCCACAACTACGAGCAGTACTTC
TRBJ2-5	TRBV6-2/TRBV6-3	few	TRBD1	CASSRTTGGRETQYF	TGTGCCAGCAGCAGGACGACAGGGGGCAGGGAGACCCAGTACTTC
TRBJ1-1	TRBV27	-	TRBD1	CASSRDRTMNTEAFF	TGTGCCAGCAGTCGGGACAGGACCATGAACACTGAAGCTTTCTTT
TRBJ1-2	TRBV3-1/TRBV3-2	-	-	CASSPNVGGRNYGYTF	TGTGCCAGCAGCCCTAATGTAGGGGGAAGGAACTATGGCTACACCTTC
TRBJ2-7	TRBV27	-	TRBD2	CASSLELAGDKQYF	TGTGCCAGCAGTTTAGAACTAGCGGGAGATAAGCAGTACTTC
TRBJ1-3	TRBV30	-	-	CAWTVAGNTIYF	TGTGCCTGGACAGTCGCTGGAAACACCATATATTTT
TRBJ2-5	TRBV5-1	-	-	CASSLGGGPPSQYF	TGCGCCAGCAGCTTGGGGGGCGGCCCACCCTCCCAGTACTTC
TRBJ2-5	TRBV24-1	-	TRBD2	CATSGAGGNQETQYF	TGTGCCACCAGTGGTGCGGGAGGGAACCAAGAGACCCAGTACTTC
TRBJ2-1	TRBV5-1	-	-	CASSPGGTGYSGTYNEQFF	TGCGCCAGCAGCCCAGGGGGGACAGGGTATAGCGGGACCTACAATGAGCAGTTCTTC
TRBJ2-1	TRBV18	-	TRBD2	CASSPPRLAAYNEQFF	TGTGCCAGCTCACCACCGAGACTAGCGGCCTACAATGAGCAGTTCTTC
TRBJ2-7	TRBV6-5	-	-	CARPTRATFYEQYF	TGTGCCCGCCCAACCCGAGCCACCTTCTACGAGCAGTACTTC
TRBJ2-5	TRBV5-1	-	-	CASSWMGGSETQYF	TGCGCCAGCAGCTGGATGGGTGGGTCCGAGACCCAGTACTTC
TRBJ1-1	TRBV3-1/TRBV3-2	-	-	CASSPRGQYTEAFF	TGTGCCAGCAGCCCCAGAGGACAGTACACTGAAGCTTTCTTT
TRBJ2-6	TRBV27	once	TRBD1	CASSPTGVGANVLTF	TGTGCCAGCAGCCCGACAGGGGTTGGGGCCAACGTCCTGACTTTC
TRBJ1-1	TRBV7-2	-	-	CASSFPHMNTEAFF	TGTGCCAGCAGCTTTCCCCACATGAACACTGAAGCTTTCTTT
TRBJ1-1	TRBV6-5	-	-	CASSYSRDSNTEAFF	TGTGCCAGCAGTTACTCTCGAGACAGTAACACTGAAGCTTTCTTT
TRBJ2-1	TRBV5-1	-	TRBD2	CAISATSGASYNEQFF	TGCGCCATCTCCGCCACTAGCGGGGCTTCCTACAATGAGCAGTTCTTC
TRBJ1-5	TRBV4-1	few	-	CASSTSAFKISKSNQPQHF	TGCGCCTCAAGTACCTCGGCCTTCAAGATCTCGAAGAGCAATCAGCCCCAGCATTTT
TRBJ1-4	TRBV19	-	-	CASSIVGTKEKKLFF	TGTGCCAGTAGTATAGTAGGGACGAAGGAGAAAAAACTGTTTTTT
TRBJ1-6	TRBV6-1	-	TRBD1	CASSEAPGQGDSPLHF	TGTGCCAGCAGTGAAGCGCCTGGACAGGGGGATTCACCCCTCCACTTT
TRBJ2-1	TRBV7-2	once	TRBD2	CASSLDLAGRGYNEQFF	TGTGCCAGCAGCTTAGATCTAGCGGGGCGAGGATACAATGAGCAGTTCTTC
TRBJ2-1	TRBV19	-	-	CASSIGATPSGRNEQFF	TGTGCCAGTAGTATAGGTGCCACCCCCTCAGGGAGGAATGAGCAGTTCTTC
TRBJ2-1	TRBV18	-	-	CASSPEVGSVNEQFF	TGTGCCAGCTCACCAGAGGTCGGGAGCGTTAATGAGCAGTTCTTC
TRBJ1-6	TRBV28	-	TRBD1	CASSRDSSSYNSPLHF	TGTGCCAGCAGCCGGGACAGCAGCTCCTATAATTCACCCCTCCACTTT
TRBJ1-3	TRBV7-3	-	TRBD1	CASSRTGTGAGNTIYF	TGTGCCAGCAGCCGGACCGGGACAGGAGCTGGAAACACCATATATTTT
TRBJ2-2	TRBV6-2/TRBV6-3	once	TRBD2	CASSSGTTNTGELFF	TGTGCCAGCAGCTCCGGGACTACGAACACCGGGGAGCTGTTTTTT
TRBJ1-2	TRBV6-5	once	-	CASTPLGETNYGYTF	TGTGCCAGCACCCCTCTGGGGGAGACTAACTATGGCTACACCTTC
TRBJ1-6	TRBV3-1/TRBV3-2	-	TRBD1	CASSQEGGQGEPLHF	TGTGCCAGCAGCCAAGAGGGCGGACAGGGGGAGCCCCTCCACTTT
TRBJ2-3	TRBV6-5	-	-	CASSYLAGGSATQYF	TGTGCCAGCAGTTACTTGGCCGGAGGATCTGCTACGCAGTATTTT
TRBJ2-2	TRBV18	-	-	CASSPTNRQRNTGELFF	TGTGCCAGCTCACCAACGAATCGCCAGAGGAACACCGGGGAGCTGTTTTTT
TRBJ2-1	TRBV7-9	-	-	CASSPTGGEQFF	TGTGCCAGCAGCCCTACCGGGGGTGAGCAGTTCTTC
TRBJ2-2	TRBV18	-	TRBD1	CASCRDRGNTGELFF	TGTGCCAGCTGCCGGGACAGGGGAAACACCGGGGAGCTGTTTTTT
TRBJ2-1	TRBV5-1	-	-	CASSFDDEQFF	TGCGCCAGCAGCTTCGACGATGAGCAGTTCTTC
TRBJ2-1	TRBV28	-	-	CASSSPLGQFF	TGTGCCAGCAGTTCACCTCTCGGGCAGTTCTTC
TRBJ1-1	TRBV9	-	TRBD1	CASSEDPDRREAFF	TGTGCCAGCAGCGAGGACCCGGACAGGCGAGAAGCTTTCTTT
TRBJ2-3	TRBV14	-	-	CASSLRQRSTDTQYF	TGTGCCAGCAGCCTAAGACAGCGAAGCACAGATACGCAGTATTTT
TRBJ1-3	TRBV27	-	-	CASSPASHGNTIYF	TGTGCCAGCAGCCCCGCAAGCCACGGAAACACCATATATTTT
TRBJ2-7	TRBV19	-	TRBD1	CASSTEGQNPEQYF	TGTGCCAGTAGTACAGAGGGACAGAACCCCGAGCAGTACTTC
TRBJ2-3	TRBV9	-	-	CASSVDGERTDTQYF	TGTGCCAGCAGCGTAGATGGGGAGCGCACAGATACGCAGTATTTT
TRBJ1-4	TRBV30	few	-	CAWSRDQREKLFF	TGTGCCTGGAGCCGGGACCAGAGGGAAAAACTGTTTTTT
TRBJ2-2	TRBV11-2	few	-	CASSLRQGGTGELFF	TGTGCCAGCAGCTTACGGCAGGGCGGCACCGGGGAGCTGTTTTTT
TRBJ2-7	TRBV19	-	TRBD2	CASNHQREDHEQYF	TGTGCCAGTAATCACCAGCGGGAGGACCACGAGCAGTACTTC
TRBJ2-2	TRBV25-1	-	-	CASSRDEWERLGELFF	TGTGCCAGCAGTCGCGACGAGTGGGAGCGGCTCGGGGAGCTGTTTTTT
TRBJ2-1	TRBV4-1	-	TRBD1	CASSQWDRGDNEQFF	TGCGCCAGCAGCCAATGGGACAGGGGAGACAATGAGCAGTTCTTC
TRBJ2-1	TRBV7-9	-	TRBD2	CASSLASGKGHEQFF	TGTGCCAGCAGCTTAGCGAGCGGGAAGGGCCACGAGCAGTTCTTC
TRBJ2-5	TRBV24-1	-	-	CATSGELETQYF	TGTGCCACCAGTGGGGAGCTAGAGACCCAGTACTTC
TRBJ2-1	TRBV5-1	once	-	CARSMGVSGEQFF	TGCGCCAGGTCCATGGGGGTTAGTGGTGAGCAGTTCTTC
TRBJ2-7	TRBV19	-	TRBD2	CASSMTDSAGGLGQYF	TGTGCCAGTAGTATGACGGACTCGGCGGGAGGCCTCGGGCAGTACTTC
TRBJ1-5	TRBV27	-	-	CASSLISADQPQHF	TGTGCCAGCAGTTTAATTTCAGCTGATCAGCCCCAGCATTTT
TRBJ2-7	TRBV4-1	-	TRBD1	CASSWDRGHEQYF	TGCGCCAGCAGCTGGGACAGGGGCCACGAGCAGTACTTC
TRBJ1-5	TRBV2	once	-	CATGERPYGNQPQHF	TGTGCCACCGGGGAACGTCCTTACGGCAATCAGCCCCAGCATTTT
TRBJ2-1	TRBV29-1	few	-	CSVERPSSYNEQFF	TGCAGCGTTGAACGGCCCAGCTCCTACAATGAGCAGTTCTTC
TRBJ2-7	TRBV10-3	-	TRBD2	CAITRGDSQEVEQYF	TGTGCCATCACCCGGGGGGACTCCCAGGAAGTCGAGCAGTACTTC
TRBJ1-2	TRBV4-1	-	-	CASSRLSDANYGYTF	TGCGCCAGCAGCCGACTTTCAGACGCTAACTATGGCTACACCTTC
TRBJ2-2	TRBV5-1	-	-	CASSSQVNTGELFF	TGCGCCAGCAGCTCACAGGTGAACACCGGGGAGCTGTTTTTT